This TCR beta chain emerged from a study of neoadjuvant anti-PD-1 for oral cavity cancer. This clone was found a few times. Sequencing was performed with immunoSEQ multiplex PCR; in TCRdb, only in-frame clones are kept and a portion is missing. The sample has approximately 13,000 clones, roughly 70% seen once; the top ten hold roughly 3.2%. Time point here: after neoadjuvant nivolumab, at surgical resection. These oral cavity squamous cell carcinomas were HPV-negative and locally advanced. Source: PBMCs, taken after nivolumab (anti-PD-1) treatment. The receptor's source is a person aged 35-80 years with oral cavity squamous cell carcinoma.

In DNA form, the CDR3 reads TGCAGCGTTGAAAACCCGACAGGGAGTAGCAATGAGCAGTTCTTC. Its translation is CSVENPTGSSNEQFF. The chain carries TRBV29-1 and TRBJ2-1; 7 bases line up with TRBD1. The CDR3 has 15 amino acids. Germline trimming cut 2 bases from V and 6 bases from J; bases unmatched to any gene: 10. Germline CDR1 SQVTM, CDR2 ANQGSEA.